This T cell receptor (beta chain) was obtained from a study of response to subunit inactivated influenza vaccine. Study findings and constraints: The authors suggested that few new T cells are recruited per seasonal influenza vaccination.

TCRdb used MiXCR to reprocess the RT-PCR reads, holding one entry per CDR3 protein. The sample shows some 850,000 distinct CDR3 sequences, around 20% of them seen only once. As for this clonotype: Its antigen is unidentified.

CDR1 SGHVS and CDR2 FQNEAQ come from the germline V gene. The V end was cut by 2 bases, the J end by 3 bases, with 16 bases between. This CDR3 has 16 amino acids. Material: PBMCs from blood, obtained 4 to 6 days after vaccination. The gene calls are TRBV7-8 and TRBJ1-2; D is unresolved. This clonotype was sampled from a man between 45 and 60 years old who received an inactivated influenza vaccine. The CDR3 nucleotides are TGTGCCAGCAGCTTATTCGTGTTAGGGCCAGACTATGGCTACACCTTC. It translates to CASSLFVLGPDYGYTF.